This T cell receptor (beta chain) comes out of a study of CD8+ T cells in alopecia areata. Study-wide results and limits: Normal skin contains resident alphabeta T cells, and these are also sequenced in scalp samples. Scalp clonality dropped significantly under tofacitinib, as did expanded CD8+ top-100 clones. With one nonresponder, baseline CD8+ expansion's link to response remains uncertain.

The germline V gene encodes CDR1 MNHNS and CDR2 SASEGT. This CDR3 is built from 14 residues. Between the trimmed V and J ends, which lost 11 bases and 2 bases, there was a span of 18 bases. This clone was seen more than once but under ten times. Its target is not known. The authors extracted RNA and reverse transcribed it into cDNA as the sequencing template. Assay used: immunoSEQ multiplex PCR; TCRdb lists only in-frame clones, some missing. The sample consists of more than 95,000 clones, 61% of them appearing once. The treatment denotes: oral pan-JAK inhibitor, 5-10 mg twice daily. Sorting of CD4+ and CD8+ T cells was performed on PBMCs.

This chain joins TRBV6-1 and TRBJ1-2; perhaps TRBD1 as D (5 bases). This clonotype was obtained from a human donor with alopecia areata. Here the sequenced sample was CD4+ T cells sorted from blood, taken at week 4, from a patient treated with tofacitinib. The CDR3 region is CAGYLGGSNYGYTF. The CDR3 nucleotides are TGTGCCGGATATCTGGGGGGTAGCAACTATGGCTACACCTTC.